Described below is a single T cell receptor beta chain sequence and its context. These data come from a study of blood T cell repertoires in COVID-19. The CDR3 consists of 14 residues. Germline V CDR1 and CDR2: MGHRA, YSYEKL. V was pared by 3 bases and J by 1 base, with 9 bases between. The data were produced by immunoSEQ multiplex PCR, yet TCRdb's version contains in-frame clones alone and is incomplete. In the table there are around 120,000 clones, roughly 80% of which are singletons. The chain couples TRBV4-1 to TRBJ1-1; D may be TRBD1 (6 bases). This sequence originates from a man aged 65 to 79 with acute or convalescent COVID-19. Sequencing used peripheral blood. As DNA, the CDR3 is TGCGCCAGCAGCCAGGGACATAGGAACACTGAAGCTTTCTTT. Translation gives CASSQGHRNTEAFF.